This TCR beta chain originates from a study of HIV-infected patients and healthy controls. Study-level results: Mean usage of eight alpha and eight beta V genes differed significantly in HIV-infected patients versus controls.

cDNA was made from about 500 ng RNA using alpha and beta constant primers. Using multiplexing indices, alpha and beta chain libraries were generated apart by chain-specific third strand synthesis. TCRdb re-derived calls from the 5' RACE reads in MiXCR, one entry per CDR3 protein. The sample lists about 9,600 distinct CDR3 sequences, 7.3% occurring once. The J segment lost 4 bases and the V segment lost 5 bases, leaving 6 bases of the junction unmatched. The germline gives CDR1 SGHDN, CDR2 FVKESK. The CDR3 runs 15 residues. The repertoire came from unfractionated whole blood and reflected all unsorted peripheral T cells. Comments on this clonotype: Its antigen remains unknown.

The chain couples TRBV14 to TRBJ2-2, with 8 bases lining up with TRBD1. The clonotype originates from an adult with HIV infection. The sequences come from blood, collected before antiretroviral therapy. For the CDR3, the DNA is TGTGCCAGCAGCACACGACAGGGGAGCACCGGGGAGCTGTTTTTT. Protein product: CASSTRQGSTGELFF.